Below are 25 T cell receptor beta chains sequenced from a single sample in a study of siplizumab effects on memory and regulatory T cells. The data were produced by immunoSEQ multiplex PCR, yet TCRdb's version contains in-frame clones alone and is incomplete. The sample consists of around 100,000 clones, less than 95% of them appearing once. Sequenced material: non-Treg CD4+ T cells sorted from blood. The source is a human donor in good health.

The chain recombines TRBV2 with TRBJ2-7; maybe TRBD2 (6 bases). CDR3 size: 12 residues. Trimming cost V 6 bases and J 4 bases, with 10 bases left between them. CDR1 and CDR2 (germline): SNHLY, FYNNEI. CDR3 nucleotides: TGTGCCAGCAGGGAGGGCGGGTACGAGCAGTACTTC. Translated: CASREGGYEQYF.

This clone appeared a single time. V and J are TRBV30 and TRBJ1-2; D is possibly TRBD1 (5 bases). There are 14 residues in the CDR3. Trimming shortened V by 2 bases and J by 6 bases, and 16 bases separated the two germline ends. CDR1 and CDR2 (germline): GTSNPN, SVGIG (reference sequence). The CDR3 loop is CAWSRGIGGHGYTF. CDR3 sequence (DNA): TGTGCCTGGAGTCGGGGTATCGGGGGTCATGGCTACACCTTC. Filled out from reference TRBV30 and TRBJ1-2, the complete variable domain reads SQTIHQWPATLVQPVGSPLSLECTVEGTSNPNLYWYRQAAGRGLQLLFYSVGIGQISSEVPQNLSASRPQDRQFILSSKKLLLSDSGFYLCAWSRGIGGHGYTFGSGTRLTVV.

The genes are TRBV27 and TRBJ2-2; D possibly corresponds to TRBD2 (5 bases). V lost 0 bases and J 7 bases, leaving 12 bases between the germline ends. The V gene's germline CDR1 is MNHEY and CDR2 SMNVEV (reference sequence). CDR3 length: 15 residues. CDR3 protein: CASSLSLAWSGELFF. The CDR3 DNA sequence: TGTGCCAGCAGTTTATCTTTAGCGTGGAGCGGGGAGCTGTTTTTT.

The V and J genes are TRBV14 and TRBJ1-5, with 9 bases identical to TRBD1. In germline, CDR1 is SGHDN, CDR2 FVKESK. The CDR3 has 14 residues. Losses at the gene ends were 5 bases for V and 8 bases for J; bases not matched to a gene: 7. DNA for the CDR3: TGTGCCAGCAGCGACAGGGGGATCGATAAGCCCCAGCATTTT. This encodes CASSDRGIDKPQHF.

The chain carries TRBV6-5 and TRBJ1-1; D remains unclear. This CDR3 region has 14 residues. Germline V lookup: CDR1 MNHEY, CDR2 SVGAGI. The V end lost 0 bases, the J end lost 10 bases, and 15 bases lay between the germline ends. DNA for the CDR3: TGTGCCAGCAGTTACTCAAACCGAGAAGCCAGAGCTTTCTTT. Residues: CASSYSNREARAFF.

The chain joins TRBV7-3 to TRBJ2-2; D gene unclear. The CDR3 has 12 amino acids. Germline V gene sequence: CDR1 SGHTA, CDR2 FQGTGA. Between the trimmed V and J ends, which lost 1 base and 7 bases, there was a span of 4 bases. The CDR3 region has the DNA TGTGCCAGCAGCTTAATGAACGGGGAGCTGTTTTTT. It specifies CASSLMNGELFF.

V is TRBV6-5 and J is TRBJ2-3, with D perhaps matching TRBD1 (5 bases). V lost 6 bases and J lost 3, with 13 bases in between. The CDR3 extends over 14 amino acids. Germline CDR1 is MNHEY and CDR2 is SVGAGI. The CDR3 reads CASSQGPETDTQYF. CDR3 DNA: TGTGCCAGCAGCCAGGGCCCCGAGACAGATACGCAGTATTTT.

The rearrangement joins TRBV11-3 to TRBJ2-5, with 9 bases that match TRBD2. After removal of 5 bases from V and 3 bases from J, the junction contained 7 bases not matched to a gene. This CDR3 region has 15 residues. Per the germline V gene, CDR1 is SGHNT and CDR2 is YENEEA. CDR3 loop: CASSLGLASKETQYF. The CDR3 DNA sequence: TGTGCCAGCAGCCTCGGACTAGCGAGTAAAGAGACCCAGTACTTC.

The chain combines TRBV6-6 with TRBJ2-1; 8 positions agree with TRBD1. Germline V gene data show CDR1 as MNHNY and CDR2 as SVGAGI (reference sequence). The V and J ends lost 6 bases and 7 bases, in that order; junction bases with no gene match: 11. CDR3 size: 15 residues. CDR3 amino acids: CASSFDRGRNNEQFF. The CDR3, as DNA: TGTGCCAGCAGCTTCGACAGGGGAAGAAATAATGAGCAGTTCTTC.

Turning to this clone: Different DNA sequences within this sample yield the same CDR3. As DNA, the CDR3 is TGTGCCAGCTCACCAGCGGATACGCAGTATTTT. Encoded protein: CASSPADTQYF. The chain uses TRBV18 and TRBJ2-3; D unclear. The V end was cut by 2 bases, the J end by 6 bases, with 3 bases between. Per the germline V gene, CDR1 is KGHSH and CDR2 is LQKENI. The CDR3 is made up of 11 amino acids.

The rearrangement uses TRBV6-1 and TRBJ1-2; TRBD1 matches at 8 bases. V was pared by 1 base and J by 4 bases, with 5 bases of the junction left unmatched. Germline assignment: CDR1 MNHNS and CDR2 SASEGT. The CDR3 loop spans 15 amino acids. This CDR3 reads CASSEVGGQAYGYTF. As DNA, the CDR3 is TGTGCCAGCAGTGAAGTAGGGGGACAGGCCTATGGCTACACCTTC.

This CDR3 is CASRPQGARYNEQFF. CDR3 in DNA: TGTGCCAGCAGGCCACAGGGGGCGAGGTACAATGAGCAGTTCTTC. This rearrangement joins TRBV6-1 to TRBJ2-1, with 9 bases matching TRBD1. Germline CDR1 reads MNHNS; CDR2 reads SASEGT. The CDR3 is made up of 15 amino acids. V gave up 6 bases and J gave up 4 bases; unmatched junction bases: 7.

The chain couples TRBV6-5 to TRBJ2-2; unclear D gene. V lost 4 bases, J lost 8 bases, and 2 bases lay in between. CDR3 length: 10 residues. Germline V lookup: CDR1 MNHEY, CDR2 SVGAGI. CDR3 bases: TGTGCCAGCAGTTGGGGGGAGCTGTTTTTT. It yields the protein CASSWGELFF.

In its sample, this clone was seen once. The V and J genes are TRBV7-9 and TRBJ2-3; D is unclear. This CDR3 is built from 12 residues. Germline V gene sequence: CDR1 SEHNR, CDR2 FQNEAQ (reference sequence). Trimming shortened V by 1 base and J by 5 bases, and 4 bases separated the two germline ends. Written as DNA, the CDR3 is TGTGCCAGCAGCTTAGTTGGAGATACGCAGTATTTT. Its protein is CASSLVGDTQYF.

The V gene is TRBV18, the J gene TRBJ1-5; D remains unclear. The germline V and J ends were trimmed by 2 bases and 4 bases, with 6 bases remaining between them. CDR1 KGHSH and CDR2 LQKENI come from the germline V gene. The CDR3 totals 13 residues. This chain's CDR3 is CASSPTSNQPQHF. In nucleotides, the CDR3 is TGTGCCAGCTCACCAACGTCAAATCAGCCCCAGCATTTT.

In this sample, this clone turned up once. V is TRBV2 and J is TRBJ2-5, with 12 positions matching TRBD2. V lost 7 bases, J lost 4 bases, and 4 bases stayed unmatched. CDR1 is SNHLY and CDR2 is FYNNEI in the germline V gene. CDR3 length: 14 residues. The CDR3 DNA sequence: TGTGCCAGCAATCAGGGACTAGCGGGAGAGACCCAGTACTTC. It is translated as CASNQGLAGETQYF. Supplemented by reference TRBV2 and TRBJ2-5, the full variable domain reads EPEVTQTPSHQVTQMGQEVILRCVPISNHLYFYWYRQILGQKVEFLVSFYNNEISEKSEIFDDQFSVERPDGSNFTLKIRSTKLEDSAMYFCASNQGLAGETQYFGPGTRLLVL.

V and J are TRBV7-9 and TRBJ2-7; the D gene is possibly TRBD1 (6 bases). V was cut by 4 bases and J by 6 bases, with 16 bases left in between. This CDR3 has 14 amino acids. CDR1 is SEHNR and CDR2 is FQNEAQ in the germline V gene (reference sequence). CDR3 DNA sequence: TGTGCCAGCAGCTACGACCAGGGGACGGCCGAGCAGTACTTC. This encodes CASSYDQGTAEQYF. Supplemented by reference TRBV7-9 and TRBJ2-7, the full variable domain reads DTGVSQNPRHKITKRGQNVTFRCDPISEHNRLYWYRQTLGQGPEFLTYFQNEAQLEKSRLLSDRFSAERPKGSFSTLEIQRTEQGDSAMYLCASSYDQGTAEQYFGPGTRLTVT.

As DNA, the CDR3 is TGTGCCAGCAGTTACAGAGCGAGGGGGACCACTGAAGCTTTCTTT. This sequence encodes CASSYRARGTTEAFF. V gene TRBV6-5 combines with J gene TRBJ1-1; TRBD1 might be the D (6 bases). Trimming left V 2 bases short and J 4 bases short, with 14 bases between. The CDR3 covers 15 residues. Germline-derived CDR1 and CDR2 are MNHEY and SVGAGI.

The chain joins TRBV5-1 to TRBJ2-5; no clear D. Germline loops: CDR1 SGHRS, CDR2 YFSETQ. Trimming took off 3 bases at V and 3 bases at J, with 15 bases between the two ends. The CDR3 sequence is 15 residues long. The CDR3 protein is CASSSPSTQKETQYF. The CDR3 region has the DNA TGCGCCAGCAGCTCCCCCTCGACACAAAAAGAGACCCAGTACTTC.

This clone was observed a few times. This chain uses TRBV21-1 with TRBJ2-3. TRBV21-1 is a documented pseudogene. CDR3 length: 15 residues. CDR3 sequence: CASSLKDGTTDTQYF. The CDR3 nucleotides read TGTGCCAGCAGCCTCAAGGACGGCACAACAGATACGCAGTATTTT.

This chain joins TRBV6-1 and TRBJ2-7; no clear D. The V gene lost 4 bases and the J gene lost 8 bases, with 6 bases spanning the gap. There are 10 residues in the CDR3. Per the germline V gene, CDR1 is MNHNS and CDR2 is SASEGT. Written as DNA, the CDR3 is TGTGCCAGCAGTGGAGGTCAGCAGTACTTC. This gives the protein CASSGGQQYF.

V usage is TRBV30 and J usage is TRBJ1-1; D gene uncertain. This CDR3 comprises 13 residues. Trimming pared 7 bases from V and 1 base from J, leaving 13 bases between. From germline, CDR1 is GTSNPN and CDR2 SVGIG (reference sequence). The CDR3 DNA reads TGTGCCTCCCGTAGGGCACCGAACACTGAAGCTTTCTTT. It encodes CASRRAPNTEAFF.

V usage is TRBV12-5 and J usage is TRBJ2-6; D is uncertain. The CDR3 length is 15 residues. V was cut by 3 bases and J by 0 bases, with 6 bases left in between. Germline CDR1 reads LGHNT; CDR2 reads FRNRAP. The CDR3 nucleotides read TGTGCTAGTGGTTTTGCGAGCTCTGGGGCCAACGTCCTGACTTTC. Translating it yields CASGFASSGANVLTF.

The V gene is TRBV14, the J gene TRBJ1-2, with D perhaps matching TRBD1 (5 bases). Germline assignment: CDR1 SGHDN and CDR2 FVKESK. The CDR3 totals 14 residues. V dropped 0 bases and J dropped 8 bases, with 13 bases sitting between them. Written as DNA, the CDR3 is TGTGCCAGCAGCCAAGATCGGCAGGGAGGCGGCTACACCTTC. Amino acid sequence: CASSQDRQGGGYTF. Variable domain in full (rest from reference TRBV14 and TRBJ1-2): EAGVTQFPSHSVIEKGQTVTLRCDPISGHDNLYWYRRVMGKEIKFLLHFVKESKQDESGMPNNRFLAERTGGTYSTLKVQPAELEDSGVYFCASSQDRQGGGYTFGSGTRLTVV.

The rearrangement uses TRBV4-1 and TRBJ1-3; D not certain. This CDR3 spans 13 amino acids. The V gene lost 2 bases and the J gene lost 4 bases, with 6 bases spanning the gap. CDR1 and CDR2 from the germline V gene are MGHRA and YSYEKL. The CDR3 bases are TGCGCCAGCAGCCAATCCCACGGAAACACCATATATTTT. Translation: CASSQSHGNTIYF.